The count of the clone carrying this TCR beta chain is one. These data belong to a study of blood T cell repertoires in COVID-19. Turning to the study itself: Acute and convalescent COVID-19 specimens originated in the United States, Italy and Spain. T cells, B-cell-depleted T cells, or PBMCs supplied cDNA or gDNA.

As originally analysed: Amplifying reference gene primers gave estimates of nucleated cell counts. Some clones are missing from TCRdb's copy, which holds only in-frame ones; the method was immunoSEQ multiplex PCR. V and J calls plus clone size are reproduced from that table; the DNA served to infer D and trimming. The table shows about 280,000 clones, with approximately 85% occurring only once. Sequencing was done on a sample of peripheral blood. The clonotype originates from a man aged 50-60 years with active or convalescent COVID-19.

The CDR3 reads CASSPHATSGRAASYEQYF. CDR3 bases: TGTGCCAGCAGCCCGCACGCGACTAGCGGGAGGGCAGCCTCCTACGAGCAGTACTTC. The genes are TRBV4-2 and TRBJ2-7; 14 nucleotides match TRBD2. Germline V CDR1 and CDR2: LGHNA, YNFKEQ. The CDR3 contains 19 residues. After removal of 4 bases from V and 0 bases from J, the junction contained 11 bases not matched to a gene.